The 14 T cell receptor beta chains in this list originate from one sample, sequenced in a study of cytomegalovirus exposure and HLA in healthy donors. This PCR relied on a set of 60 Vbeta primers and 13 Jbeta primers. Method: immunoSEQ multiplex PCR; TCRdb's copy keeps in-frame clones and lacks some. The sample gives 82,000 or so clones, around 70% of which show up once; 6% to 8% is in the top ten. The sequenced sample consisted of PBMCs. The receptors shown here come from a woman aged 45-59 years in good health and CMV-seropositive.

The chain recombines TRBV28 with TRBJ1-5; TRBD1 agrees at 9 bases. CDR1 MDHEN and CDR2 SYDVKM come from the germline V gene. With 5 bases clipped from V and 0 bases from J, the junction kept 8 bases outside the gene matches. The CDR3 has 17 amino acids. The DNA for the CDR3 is TGTGCCAGCAGTGCGCCGGGACAGGGTCGTAGCAATCAGCCCCAGCATTTT. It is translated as CASSAPGQGRSNQPQHF.

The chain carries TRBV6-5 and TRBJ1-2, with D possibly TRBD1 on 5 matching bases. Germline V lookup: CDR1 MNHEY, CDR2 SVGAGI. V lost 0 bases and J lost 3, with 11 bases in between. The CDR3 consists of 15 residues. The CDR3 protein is CASSYSGGGDYGYTF. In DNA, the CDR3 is TGTGCCAGCAGTTACTCCGGGGGAGGGGACTATGGCTACACCTTC.

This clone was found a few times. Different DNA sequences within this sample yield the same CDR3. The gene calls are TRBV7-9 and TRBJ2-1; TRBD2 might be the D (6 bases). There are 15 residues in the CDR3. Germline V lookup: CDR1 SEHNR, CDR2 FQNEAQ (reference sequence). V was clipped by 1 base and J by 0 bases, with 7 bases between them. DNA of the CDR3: TGTGCCAGCAGCTTAGGACTAGGCTCCTACAATGAGCAGTTCTTC. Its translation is CASSLGLGSYNEQFF. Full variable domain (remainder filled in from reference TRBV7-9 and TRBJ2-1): DTGVSQNPRHKITKRGQNVTFRCDPISEHNRLYWYRQTLGQGPEFLTYFQNEAQLEKSRLLSDRFSAERPKGSFSTLEIQRTEQGDSAMYLCASSLGLGSYNEQFFGPGTRLTVL.

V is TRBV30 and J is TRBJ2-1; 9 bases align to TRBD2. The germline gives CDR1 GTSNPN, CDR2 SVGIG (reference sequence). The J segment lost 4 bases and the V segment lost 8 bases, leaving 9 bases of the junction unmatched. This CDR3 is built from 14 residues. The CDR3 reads CAGGGGRAYNEQFF. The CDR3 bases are TGTGCCGGGGGGGGCGGGAGGGCTTACAATGAGCAGTTCTTC.

The CDR3 region is CASSPMDGGYSDTQYF. CDR3 in DNA: TGTGCCAGCTCACCTATGGACGGGGGATATTCAGATACGCAGTATTTT. The chain recombines TRBV18 with TRBJ2-3, with D perhaps TRBD2 (6 bases). Germline CDR1 and CDR2: KGHSH and LQKENI. Trimming cost V 3 bases and J 4 bases, with 17 bases left between them. The CDR3 totals 16 residues.

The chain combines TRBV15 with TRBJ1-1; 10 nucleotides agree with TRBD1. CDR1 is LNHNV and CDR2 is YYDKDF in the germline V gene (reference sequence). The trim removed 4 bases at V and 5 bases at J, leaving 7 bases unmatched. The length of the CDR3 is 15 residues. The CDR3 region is CATSTRTGGETEAFF. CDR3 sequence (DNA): TGTGCCACCAGCACGAGGACAGGGGGTGAGACTGAAGCTTTCTTT.

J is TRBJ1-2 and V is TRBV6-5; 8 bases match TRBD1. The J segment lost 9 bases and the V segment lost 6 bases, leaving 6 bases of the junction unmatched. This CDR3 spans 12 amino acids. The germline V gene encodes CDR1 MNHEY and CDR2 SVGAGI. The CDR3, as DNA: TGTGCCAGCAGCGAGGACAGGGTGAGCTACACCTTC. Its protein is CASSEDRVSYTF.

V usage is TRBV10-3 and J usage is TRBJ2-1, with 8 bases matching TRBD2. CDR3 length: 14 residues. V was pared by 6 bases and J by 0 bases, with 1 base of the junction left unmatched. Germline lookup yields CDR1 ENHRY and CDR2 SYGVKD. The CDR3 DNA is TGTGCCATCAGGAGCGGGAGCTCCTACAATGAGCAGTTCTTC. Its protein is CAIRSGSSYNEQFF.

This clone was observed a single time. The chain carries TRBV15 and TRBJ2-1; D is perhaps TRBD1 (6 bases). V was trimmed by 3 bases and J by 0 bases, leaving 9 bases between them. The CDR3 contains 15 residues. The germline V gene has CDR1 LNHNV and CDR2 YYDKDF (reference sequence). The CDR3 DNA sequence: TGTGCCACCAGCAGCACAGGGAACTCCTACAATGAGCAGTTCTTC. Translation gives CATSSTGNSYNEQFF.

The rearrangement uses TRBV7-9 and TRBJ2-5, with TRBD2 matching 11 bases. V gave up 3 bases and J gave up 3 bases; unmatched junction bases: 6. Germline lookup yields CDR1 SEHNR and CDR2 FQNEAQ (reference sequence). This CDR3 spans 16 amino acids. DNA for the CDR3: TGTGCCAGCAGCTTGCTCCAGACTAGCGGGAAAGAGACCCAGTACTTC. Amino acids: CASSLLQTSGKETQYF.

The CDR3 nucleotides are TGTGCCAGTAGTAGGCTAGCGGGAGGATTGAATGAGCAGTTCTTC. It translates to CASSRLAGGLNEQFF. J is TRBJ2-1 and V is TRBV19; 11 nucleotides match TRBD2. CDR3 size: 15 residues. With 4 bases clipped from V and 7 bases from J, the junction kept 6 bases outside the gene matches. The germline gives CDR1 LNHDA, CDR2 SQIVND (reference sequence).

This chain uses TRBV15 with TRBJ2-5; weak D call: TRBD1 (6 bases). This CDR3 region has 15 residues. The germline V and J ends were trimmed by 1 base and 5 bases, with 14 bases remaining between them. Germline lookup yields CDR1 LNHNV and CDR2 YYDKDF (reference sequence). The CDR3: CATSRGASRGETQYF. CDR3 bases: TGTGCCACCAGCAGAGGCGCAAGTAGGGGGGAGACCCAGTACTTC. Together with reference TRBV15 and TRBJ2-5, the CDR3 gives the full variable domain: DAMVIQNPRYQVTQFGKPVTLSCSQTLNHNVMYWYQQKSSQAPKLLFHYYDKDFNNEADTPDNFQSRRPNTSFCFLDIRSPGLGDTAMYLCATSRGASRGETQYFGPGTRLLVL.

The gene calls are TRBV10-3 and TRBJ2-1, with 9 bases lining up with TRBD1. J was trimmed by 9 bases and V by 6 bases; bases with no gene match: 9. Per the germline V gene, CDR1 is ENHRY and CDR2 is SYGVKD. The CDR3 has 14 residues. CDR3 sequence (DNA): TGTGCCATCAGGGGGGACAGGGCAGGGAGTGAGCAGTTCTTC. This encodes CAIRGDRAGSEQFF.

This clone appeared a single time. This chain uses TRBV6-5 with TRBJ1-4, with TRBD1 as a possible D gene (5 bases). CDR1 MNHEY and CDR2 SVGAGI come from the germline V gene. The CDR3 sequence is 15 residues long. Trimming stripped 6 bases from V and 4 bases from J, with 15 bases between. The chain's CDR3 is CASRIDSVHNEKLFF. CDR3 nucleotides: TGTGCCAGCAGGATAGACAGCGTCCATAATGAAAAACTGTTTTTT.